The rows below give T cell receptor beta chains drawn from one sample of a study of T-cell reconstitution after alpha-beta-depleted transplantation in children. MiXCR, applied by TCRdb to the PCR reads, yields one record per CDR3 protein. The data contain about 200,000 distinct CDR3 sequences, roughly 6.6% of them singletons. The specimen was PBMCs, collected before TCRalphabeta/CD19-depleted stem cell transplant. All receptors come from a boy aged 2 to 10 with acute lymphoblastic leukemia, due to receive a stem cell transplant. Both conserved end residues are part of each CDR3. D genes are given only for firm matches. Rows give clone size only sometimes, using once, few, many, or a class for an expanded clone.

J gene | clone size | V gene | D gene | CDR3 protein | CDR3 DNA
TRBJ1-1 | NA | TRBV3-1 | NA | CASSQGPYTEAFF | TGTGCCAGCAGCCAAGGCCCCTACACTGAAGCTTTCTTT
TRBJ2-7 | once | TRBV14 | TRBD1 | CASSQTGVPYYEQYF | TGTGCCAGCAGCCAAACAGGGGTACCATACTACGAGCAGTACTTC
TRBJ2-7 | many | TRBV7-2 | NA | CASSLPVSYEQYF | TGTGCCAGCAGCTTACCAGTCTCCTACGAGCAGTACTTC
TRBJ2-7 | many | TRBV11-2 | TRBD2 | CASREGKASGDYEQYF | TGTGCCAGCAGGGAGGGCAAAGCGAGCGGGGATTACGAGCAGTACTTC
TRBJ1-5 | few | TRBV20-1 | NA | CSARVREGSNQPQHF | TGCAGTGCTAGAGTACGGGAGGGGAGCAATCAGCCCCAGCATTTT
TRBJ2-5 | NA | TRBV27 | NA | CASMVQETQYF | TGTGCCAGCATGGTACAAGAGACCCAGTACTTC
TRBJ2-5 | once | TRBV10-3 | NA | CAISTTGTHQETQYF | TGTGCCATCAGTACGACGGGGACTCACCAAGAGACCCAGTACTTC
TRBJ2-3 | few | TRBV28 | NA | CASSLNGGEDTQYF | TGTGCCAGCAGTTTGAACGGGGGCGAGGATACGCAGTATTTT
TRBJ2-2 | many | TRBV7-8 | NA | CASIVQSSTGELFF | TGTGCCAGCATCGTACAGTCAAGCACCGGGGAGCTGTTTTTT
TRBJ1-1 | many | TRBV5-1 | NA | CASSSTTGTANTEAFF | TGCGCCAGCAGCTCCACGACCGGGACCGCGAACACTGAAGCTTTCTTT
TRBJ2-7 | many | TRBV12-3/TRBV12-4 | NA | CASRSGGTSYAYEQYF | TGTGCCAGCAGGTCAGGGGGGACCAGTTATGCCTACGAGCAGTACTTC
TRBJ2-7 | NA | TRBV6-2/TRBV6-3 | TRBD1 | CASSYDGTGKDYEQYF | TGTGCCAGCAGTTACGACGGGACAGGGAAGGACTACGAGCAGTACTTC
TRBJ1-1 | many | TRBV12-3/TRBV12-4 | NA | CASSPSGLLNTEAFF | TGTGCCAGCAGCCCCAGCGGGCTATTGAACACTGAAGCTTTCTTT
TRBJ1-6 | many | TRBV5-1 | NA | CASTYGGEWYNSPLHF | TGCGCCAGCACGTACGGGGGCGAGTGGTATAATTCACCCCTCCACTTT
TRBJ1-4 | many | TRBV29-1 | NA | CSVKQGATNEKLFF | TGCAGCGTGAAACAGGGAGCAACTAATGAAAAACTGTTTTTT
TRBJ2-7 | many | TRBV7-8 | NA | CASSLGTTYEQYF | TGTGCCAGCAGCTTAGGGACAACCTACGAGCAGTACTTC
TRBJ2-7 | many | TRBV3-1 | TRBD1 | CASSRTGAWYEQYF | TGTGCCAGCAGCCGGACAGGGGCATGGTACGAGCAGTACTTC
TRBJ2-1 | NA | TRBV7-8 | TRBD2 | CASSHPLDGGYYNEQFF | TGTGCCAGCAGCCACCCGCTCGACGGGGGGTACTACAATGAGCAGTTCTTC
TRBJ2-5 | NA | TRBV15 | NA | CATSRDQRLQETQYF | TGTGCCACCAGCAGAGATCAGCGGCTCCAAGAGACCCAGTACTTC
TRBJ2-3 | many | TRBV7-2 | NA | CASSLSISADTQYF | TGTGCCAGCAGCTTGTCTATTAGCGCAGATACGCAGTATTTT
TRBJ2-7 | few | TRBV11-2 | NA | CASSSSRVGRGPLPEQYF | TGTGCCAGCAGCTCGTCTAGAGTCGGGCGGGGCCCCCTTCCCGAGCAGTACTTC
TRBJ2-7 | many | TRBV7-9 | TRBD2 | CASSLAGGNEQYF | TGTGCCAGCAGCTTAGCGGGAGGGAACGAGCAGTACTTC
TRBJ2-7 | NA | TRBV27 | TRBD2 | CASSLFGGGTQDEQYF | TGTGCCAGCAGTTTATTCGGCGGGGGGACCCAAGACGAGCAGTACTTC
TRBJ2-7 | NA | TRBV28 | TRBD2 | CASRGGGTTYEQYF | TGTGCCAGCAGGGGGGGGGGAACCACCTACGAGCAGTACTTC
TRBJ1-2 | many | TRBV10-2 | NA | CASSEPWEDGYTF | TGCGCCAGCAGTGAGCCCTGGGAGGACGGCTACACCTTC
TRBJ2-6 | few | TRBV7-8 | TRBD2 | CASSTTSGGVRSGANVLTF | TGTGCCAGCAGCACGACTAGCGGGGGGGTGAGGTCTGGGGCCAACGTCCTGACTTTC
TRBJ2-1 | many | TRBV3-1 | NA | CASSPLGVTSYNEQFF | TGTGCCAGCAGCCCACTCGGTGTAACGTCTTACAATGAGCAGTTCTTC
TRBJ1-2 | NA | TRBV7-8 | TRBD1 | CASSPQGAYGYTF | TGTGCCAGCAGCCCTCAGGGGGCCTATGGCTACACCTTC
TRBJ1-1 | NA | TRBV28 | NA | CASSFTLAAFF | TGTGCCAGCAGTTTTACACTAGCGGCTTTCTTT
TRBJ2-7 | many | TRBV20-1 | TRBD2 | CSARTSGNYEQYF | TGCAGTGCAAGGACTAGCGGGAACTACGAGCAGTACTTC
TRBJ1-1 | many | TRBV6-1 | TRBD1 | CASSNDRGGWTEAFF | TGTGCCAGCAGTAATGACAGGGGAGGTTGGACTGAAGCTTTCTTT
TRBJ2-3 | many | TRBV2 | TRBD2 | CASLSGGAPDTQYF | TGTGCCAGCCTTAGCGGGGGGGCCCCGGATACGCAGTATTTT
TRBJ2-1 | NA | TRBV10-3 | NA | CAISDGRYNEQFF | TGTGCCATCAGTGATGGCAGGTACAATGAGCAGTTCTTC
TRBJ2-7 | few | TRBV5-5 | TRBD2 | CASSLGLAGVDEQYF | TGTGCCAGCAGCTTGGGGCTAGCGGGAGTTGACGAGCAGTACTTC
TRBJ1-2 | NA | TRBV20-1 | TRBD1 | CSARVVQGARGYTF | TGCAGTGCTAGAGTGGTACAGGGGGCACGAGGCTACACCTTC
TRBJ2-3 | many | TRBV5-1 | TRBD1 | CASSSTRDRVPDTQYF | TGCGCCAGCAGCTCGACCCGGGACAGGGTGCCAGATACGCAGTATTTT
TRBJ2-5 | NA | TRBV27 | TRBD1 | CASRVIGTGQETQYF | TGTGCCAGCAGGGTAATCGGGACAGGGCAAGAGACCCAGTACTTC
TRBJ1-5 | few | TRBV7-9 | NA | CASEGNQPQHF | TGTGCCAGCGAAGGCAATCAGCCCCAGCATTTT
TRBJ2-6 | few | TRBV28 | NA | CASKGANVLTF | TGTGCCAGCAAAGGGGCCAACGTCCTGACTTTC
TRBJ2-3 | few | TRBV12-3/TRBV12-4 | TRBD2 | CASSKAGVGDTQYF | TGTGCCAGCAGTAAAGCGGGAGTAGGAGATACGCAGTATTTT
TRBJ2-7 | many | TRBV4-3 | NA | CASSQGQPFHEQYF | TGCGCCAGCAGCCAAGGCCAGCCTTTCCACGAGCAGTACTTC
TRBJ1-1 | many | TRBV29-1 | NA | CSAVREVKASNTEAFF | TGCAGTGCCGTACGGGAGGTCAAGGCCTCGAACACTGAAGCTTTCTTT
TRBJ1-1 | NA | TRBV20-1 | NA | CSARLAGRMNTEAFF | TGCAGTGCTAGACTGGCCGGTCGCATGAACACTGAAGCTTTCTTT
TRBJ2-3 | many | TRBV5-1 | NA | CASSLGRSSTDTQYF | TGCGCCAGCAGCTTGGGCAGATCTAGCACAGATACGCAGTATTTT
TRBJ1-5 | many | TRBV7-2 | NA | CASSSMEVGRNQPQHF | TGTGCCAGCAGCTCAATGGAAGTGGGCCGCAATCAGCCCCAGCATTTT
TRBJ2-7 | many | TRBV7-2 | TRBD1 | CASSLGPGTGIPYEQYF | TGTGCCAGCAGCTTAGGGCCCGGGACAGGGATCCCCTACGAGCAGTACTTC
TRBJ1-6 | many | TRBV20-1 | NA | CSAKPGRVSSPLHF | TGCAGTGCCAAGCCCGGCAGGGTTTCTTCACCCCTCCACTTT
TRBJ2-5 | many | TRBV7-8 | NA | CASSLFGTQYF | TGTGCCAGCAGCTTATTCGGGACCCAGTACTTC
TRBJ2-1 | few | TRBV28 | NA | CASRPGGARGEQFF | TGTGCCAGCAGGCCAGGGGGGGCAAGGGGTGAGCAGTTCTTC
TRBJ1-2 | few | TRBV7-9 | NA | CASTPSAAKNRDYGYTF | TGTGCCAGCACCCCCTCGGCAGCCAAAAACCGAGACTATGGCTACACCTTC
TRBJ2-1 | NA | TRBV7-3 | NA | CASRRDAYNEQFF | TGTGCCAGCAGGAGGGACGCCTACAATGAGCAGTTCTTC
TRBJ2-5 | many | TRBV20-1 | NA | CSARASLGVETQYF | TGCAGTGCTAGGGCCTCACTCGGGGTCGAGACCCAGTACTTC
TRBJ2-1 | many | TRBV7-2 | NA | CASSPPELLHNEQFF | TGTGCCAGCAGCCCTCCGGAGTTACTACACAATGAGCAGTTCTTC